This T cell receptor beta chain came from a study of cytomegalovirus exposure and HLA in healthy donors. Study observations and caveats: Earlier analysis looked at TCR beta V segments, and most were productive about 90% or about 30% of the time. It is likely that the observed cluster of highly shared sequence variants was a sequencing artifact.

The CDR3 length is 16 residues. Germline-derived CDR1 and CDR2 are SGHAT and FQNNGV. Deletions cut 1 base from V and 4 bases from J, with 15 bases between. This clone has just one count. What it recognizes is unknown. The PCR contained 60 Vbeta and 13 Jbeta primers. Sequenced by immunoSEQ multiplex PCR; TCRdb stores in-frame clones only, minus some. Here the sample spans roughly 180,000 clones, about 79% being singletons. The sample was PBMCs. V and J are TRBV11-2 and TRBJ2-3; perhaps TRBD2 as D (5 bases). This receptor was obtained from a man in his late teens or twenties in good health and CMV-seronegative. The CDR3 loop is CASSLARVEGADTQYF. CDR3 bases: TGTGCCAGCAGCTTAGCCCGGGTTGAGGGAGCAGATACGCAGTATTTT.